Presented here are 26 T cell receptor beta chains from one specimen sequenced in a study of T cell responses to AZD1222 COVID-19 vaccine. Libraries were prepared by immunoSEQ multiplex PCR; TCRdb keeps only in-frame clonotypes and omits some of them. The sample carries about 120,000 clones, 85% to 95% recorded once. Specimen: peripheral blood, collected 28 days after the second AZD1222 dose. The receptors were sampled from an adult who received the AZD1222 COVID-19 vaccine.

The chain couples TRBV4-2 to TRBJ1-3; TRBD1 agrees at 8 bases. This CDR3 spans 14 amino acids. The ends lost 4 bases at V and 7 bases at J; junction bases unmatched: 6. Germline V gives CDR1 LGHNA, CDR2 YNFKEQ. The CDR3 sequence: CASSPQGAGNTIYF. The DNA of the CDR3 is TGTGCCAGCAGCCCGCAGGGGGCAGGTAACACCATATATTTT.

This sequence joins TRBV7-9 and TRBJ1-4; D might be TRBD1 (5 bases). Germline V gene data show CDR1 as SEHNR and CDR2 as FQNEAQ (reference sequence). Trimming took 4 bases from V and 5 from J, leaving 20 bases between them. The CDR3 extends over 17 amino acids. CDR3 loop: CASSSQQEVGRNEKLFF. The CDR3 DNA reads as TGTGCCAGCAGCTCCCAACAGGAAGTCGGGAGGAATGAAAAACTGTTTTTT.

This chain joins TRBV7-2 and TRBJ2-7; the match to TRBD2 covers 7 bases. From germline, CDR1 is SGHTA and CDR2 FQGNSA. V gave up 3 bases and J gave up 3 bases; unmatched junction bases: 14. This CDR3 spans 17 amino acids. The CDR3 protein is CASSLSLERDLGYEQYF. CDR3 nucleotides: TGTGCCAGCAGCTTGTCCCTTGAGCGGGATCTCGGCTACGAGCAGTACTTC.

The sample holds one count of this clone. The V and J genes are TRBV19 and TRBJ1-1, with TRBD1 matching over 7 bases. The CDR3 consists of 15 residues. Germline V gene data show CDR1 as LNHDA and CDR2 as SQIVND (reference sequence). Trimming at V came to 1 base and at J to 4 bases, leaving 6 bases not matched to a gene. CDR3 in amino acids: CASSIGTGGGTEAFF. CDR3 bases: TGTGCCAGTAGTATAGGGACAGGCGGTGGCACTGAAGCTTTCTTT.

This chain connects TRBV6-6 to TRBJ2-5; D gene ambiguous. Germline CDR1 MNHNY, CDR2 SVGAGI (reference sequence). This CDR3 region has 16 residues. The V end lost 0 bases, the J end lost 4 bases, and 15 bases lay between the germline ends. CDR3 sequence: CASSYSIVTVTETQYF. In DNA form, the CDR3 reads TGTGCCAGCAGTTACTCGATCGTTACGGTGACAGAGACCCAGTACTTC.

The rearrangement links TRBV5-1 to TRBJ1-2, with 7 nucleotides matching TRBD1. V was pared by 4 bases and J by 4 bases, with 7 bases of the junction left unmatched. The germline V gene has CDR1 SGHRS and CDR2 YFSETQ. CDR3 length: 14 residues. CDR3 residues: CASSLRTGAYGYTF. CDR3 nucleotides: TGCGCCAGCAGCCTCAGGACAGGAGCCTATGGCTACACCTTC.

V and J are TRBV5-1 and TRBJ2-2, with D uncertain. V shed 1 base and J shed 5 bases, with 6 bases lying between them. The CDR3 runs 13 residues. Germline V gene data show CDR1 as SGHRS and CDR2 as YFSETQ. CDR3 coding DNA: TGCGCCAGCAGCTTGAGCGAAACCGGGGAGCTGTTTTTT. Encoded protein: CASSLSETGELFF.

The chain recombines TRBV10-3 with TRBJ1-1, with D possibly being TRBD1 (6 bases). The V and J ends lost 8 bases and 2 bases respectively, with 12 bases between them. This CDR3 contains 13 residues. Germline assignment: CDR1 ENHRY and CDR2 SYGVKD. The CDR3 coding sequence is TGTGCCATCCAGGGGCCGGATAACACTGAAGCTTTCTTT. Amino acid sequence: CAIQGPDNTEAFF.

The chain joins TRBV5-4 to TRBJ2-3; 8 nucleotides align to TRBD2. CDR3 length: 15 residues. Unmatched junction bases numbered 6, after V lost 1 base and J lost 5 bases. The germline V gene encodes CDR1 SGHNT and CDR2 YYREEE (reference sequence). The CDR3 sequence: CASSLSAGGEDTQYF. The CDR3 coding sequence is TGTGCCAGCAGCTTGTCGGCGGGAGGAGAAGATACGCAGTATTTT.

The chain employs TRBV5-1 and TRBJ1-1; D is unclear. There are 14 residues in the CDR3. Looked up from germline, CDR1 is SGHRS and CDR2 is YFSETQ. The ends were cut back, 1 base at V and 0 bases at J, with 7 bases in the middle. CDR3 sequence reads: CASSLSGMNTEAFF. The CDR3 DNA follows: TGCGCCAGCAGCTTGAGCGGCATGAACACTGAAGCTTTCTTT.

V usage is TRBV6-2 or TRBV6-3 and J usage is TRBJ1-1, with a tentative D call TRBD1 (5 bases). This CDR3 comprises 14 residues. From germline, CDR1 is MNHEY and CDR2 SVGEGT. The V gene lost 3 bases and the J gene lost 6 bases, with 14 bases spanning the gap. The CDR3: CASSYSGSASEAFF. Here the CDR3 DNA reads TGTGCCAGCAGTTATTCAGGGTCGGCATCTGAAGCTTTCTTT.

This chain links TRBV4-3 with TRBJ1-1; D perhaps matches TRBD1 (5 bases). Germline CDR1 and CDR2: LGHNA and YSLEER. This CDR3 is 16 amino acids long. Trimming pared 9 bases from V and 5 bases from J, leaving 25 bases between. Here the CDR3 reads CASSQGVLIERTEAFF. CDR3 bases: TGCGCCAGTTCCCAGGGAGTCTTGATTGAGAGGACTGAAGCTTTCTTT.

This chain joins TRBV5-6 and TRBJ1-4; 10 nucleotides match TRBD1. V was clipped by 4 bases and J by 8 bases; unmatched bases: 8. The germline V gene has CDR1 SGHDT and CDR2 YYEEEE. CDR3 size: 15 residues. The CDR3 coding sequence is TGTGCCAGCAGCACGACCGGACAGGGGGAAGAAAAACTGTTTTTT. This sequence encodes CASSTTGQGEEKLFF.

The chain is built from TRBV7-9 and TRBJ2-1; D is undetermined. This CDR3 comprises 16 residues. Per the germline V gene, CDR1 is SEHNR and CDR2 is FQNEAQ (reference sequence). V lost 4 bases, J lost 0 bases, and 13 bases lay in between. Here the CDR3 DNA reads TGTGCCAGCAGCTCCCTGCGCGGTCACTCCTACAATGAGCAGTTCTTC. Residues: CASSSLRGHSYNEQFF.

The rearrangement joins TRBV4-3 to TRBJ1-4, with TRBD1 matching 8 bases. V lost 0 bases, J lost 7 bases, and 10 bases stayed unmatched. The CDR3 extends over 17 amino acids. Germline V gives CDR1 LGHNA, CDR2 YSLEER. The chain's CDR3 is CASSQDYPQGAREKLFF. In DNA form, the CDR3 reads TGCGCCAGCAGCCAAGATTACCCCCAGGGGGCGCGTGAAAAACTGTTTTTT.

The chain employs TRBV7-2 and TRBJ1-2; 7 positions agree with TRBD1. Trimming cost V 5 bases and J 5 bases; bases outside gene matches: 11. This CDR3 is built from 15 residues. Germline V gene data show CDR1 as SGHTA and CDR2 as FQGNSA. CDR3 in amino acids: CASSQRRDSLYGYTF. The CDR3 region has the DNA TGTGCCAGCAGCCAGCGACGGGACAGCCTTTATGGCTACACCTTC.

The V and J genes are TRBV3-1 (or the pseudogene TRBV3-2) and TRBJ1-3; 7 bases map to TRBD1. Germline CDR1 and CDR2: LGHDT and YNNKEL (reference sequence). The CDR3 has 16 amino acids. The ends lost 4 bases at V and 3 bases at J; junction bases unmatched: 9. In nucleotides, the CDR3 is TGTGCCAGCAGCCGAGCGTCTGGACAGGATGGAAACACCATATATTTT. Its protein product is CASSRASGQDGNTIYF.

The chain is built from TRBV5-1 and TRBJ1-1; TRBD1 is a possible D gene (6 bases). There are 15 residues in the CDR3. Germline-derived CDR1 and CDR2 are SGHRS and YFSETQ. Trimming stripped 0 bases from V and 3 bases from J, with 12 bases between. The DNA for the CDR3 is TGCGCCAGCAGCTTGGTTGGCAGGGGTGACACTGAAGCTTTCTTT. Amino acids: CASSLVGRGDTEAFF.

J is TRBJ1-4 and V is TRBV7-9; TRBD1 might be the D (6 bases). This CDR3 contains 15 residues. Trimming removed 0 bases from V and 8 bases from J, with 13 bases in between. Germline CDR1 reads SEHNR; CDR2 reads FQNEAQ (reference sequence). CDR3 nucleotide sequence: TGTGCCAGCAGCTTAGCAACAGGGATAGGAGAAAAACTGTTTTTT. It encodes CASSLATGIGEKLFF.

This chain uses TRBV5-1 with TRBJ2-3; 7 bases agree with TRBD1. Germline lookup yields CDR1 SGHRS and CDR2 YFSETQ. Trimming cost V 4 bases and J 5 bases; bases outside gene matches: 7. The length of the CDR3 is 14 residues. CDR3 amino acids: CASSPGQVEDTQYF. DNA of the CDR3: TGCGCCAGCAGCCCCGGACAGGTTGAAGATACGCAGTATTTT.

The rearrangement joins TRBV29-1 to TRBJ2-7; 7 bases match TRBD2. Germline assignment: CDR1 SQVTM and CDR2 ANQGSEA. The trim removed 8 bases at V and 6 bases at J, leaving 13 bases unmatched. The CDR3 covers 13 residues. CDR3 protein: CSFVSGAGGEQYF. DNA of the CDR3: TGCAGCTTTGTCAGCGGGGCCGGCGGCGAGCAGTACTTC.

This chain joins TRBV29-1 and TRBJ2-5; 8 nucleotides agree with TRBD1. CDR1 SQVTM and CDR2 ANQGSEA come from the germline V gene. This CDR3 has 16 amino acids. V lost 3 bases to trimming and J lost 3 bases; unmatched junction nucleotides: 12. In DNA, the CDR3 is TGCAGCGTTGACCAGATTCCGGGACAGGCCGAAGAGACCCAGTACTTC. Protein sequence: CSVDQIPGQAEETQYF.

The genes are TRBV30 and TRBJ1-2; no clear D gene. V was trimmed by 6 bases and J by 10 bases, leaving 18 bases between them. Per germline, CDR1 GTSNPN and CDR2 SVGIG (reference sequence). The CDR3 sequence is 12 residues long. For the CDR3, the DNA is TGTGCCTGCTCCAAAAACAATAGCCCCTACACCTTC. Residues: CACSKNNSPYTF. The variable domain in full, completed from reference TRBV30 and TRBJ1-2, reads SQTIHQWPATLVQPVGSPLSLECTVEGTSNPNLYWYRQAAGRGLQLLFYSVGIGQISSEVPQNLSASRPQDRQFILSSKKLLLSDSGFYLCACSKNNSPYTFGSGTRLTVV.

The DNA of the CDR3 is TGTGCCAGCAGCCAAGAAGGGACAGGGATGGGAGAAAACACCATATATTTT. Translated: CASSQEGTGMGENTIYF. The chain carries TRBV3-1 (or the pseudogene TRBV3-2) and TRBJ1-3; 9 bases fit TRBD1. The CDR3 runs to 17 residues. V was pared by 0 bases and J by 6 bases, with 9 bases of the junction left unmatched. Germline CDR1 and CDR2: LGHDT and YNNKEL (reference sequence).

This clone was recorded once. The CDR3 region is CASSSLNTQYF. The CDR3, as DNA: TGTGCCAGCAGCTCACTTAATACGCAGTATTTT. The chain joins TRBV7-9 to TRBJ2-3; D unclear. Per the germline V gene, CDR1 is SEHNR and CDR2 is FQNEAQ (reference sequence). The CDR3 runs to 11 residues. V gave up 4 bases and J gave up 7 bases, with 6 bases separating them.

This rearrangement joins TRBV6-1 to TRBJ2-7; D gene unclear. Germline V gene sequence: CDR1 MNHNS, CDR2 SASEGT. Trimming removed 1 base from V and 3 bases from J, with 4 bases in between. The CDR3 is made up of 12 amino acids. The CDR3 sequence is CASSEGRYEQYF. CDR3 DNA sequence: TGTGCCAGCAGTGAAGGTCGCTACGAGCAGTACTTC.